A selection of T cell receptor beta chains follows, all from one sample in a study of cytotoxic CD8 clonotypes in ibrutinib-treated CLL. This table comes from immunoSEQ multiplex PCR, and its TCRdb copy is limited to in-frame clones, with some not included. This sample has roughly 40,000 clones; 65% to 70% occur once, and the top ten carry 7%. Sequenced here: PBMCs, sampled at disease progression, from a patient treated with ibrutinib. These TCRs come from a human donor with chronic lymphocytic leukemia. Each CDR3 is given without its conserved first and last residue.

>TRBV30|TRBJ1-5
AWSPTGMQPQH
>TRBV11-2|TRBJ1-4
ASSPNWIREKLF
>TRBV7-9|TRBJ2-5
ASSPEGGWETQY
>TRBV7-7|TRBJ2-1
ASSFVLLYNEQF
>TRBV23-1|TRBJ2-7
ARDRDREQY
>TRBV7-6|TRBJ2-5
ASSLGGWETQY
>TRBV7-8|TRBJ1-2
ASSSGPNYGYT
>TRBV4-1|TRBJ2-1
ASSQMSLYNEQF
>TRBV11-1|TRBJ2-5
ASSFAGETQY
>TRBV25-1|TRBJ1-2
ASSESGGVHSNGYT
>TRBV7-9|TRBJ1-1
ASTFTAGGDTEAF
>TRBV9|TRBJ2-1
ASSVDLNEQF
>TRBV7-2|TRBJ2-1
ASSLNRGNPSGEQF
>TRBV11-2|TRBJ2-3
ASSPRLTDTQY
>TRBV7-2|TRBJ1-4
ASSRGTTTNEKLF
>TRBV4-3|TRBJ1-3
ASSTTYRTGNTIY
>TRBV6-5|TRBJ2-2
ASSYSGRTGELF
>TRBV27|TRBJ1-1
ASSPGTVMNTEAF
>TRBV28|TRBJ2-6
ASSDRGPGANVLT
>TRBV28|TRBJ1-1
ASSSPGTGGKNTEAF
>TRBV7-2|TRBJ2-5
ASSLGGLAGTTTQY
>TRBV5-4|TRBJ2-5
ASSLGPRLDQETQY
>TRBV29-1|TRBJ1-2
SVAARGAASTNYGYT
>TRBV28|TRBJ1-5
ASRGRGSVGNQPQH
>TRBV28|TRBJ2-1
ASSPPPAGFTYNEQF
>TRBV4-3|TRBJ2-1
ASSQGGGSTNEQF
>TRBV9|TRBJ2-1
ASSVVPHGDEQF
>TRBV11-2|TRBJ1-2
ASSSPGTGGAGGYT
>TRBV11-3|TRBJ2-7
ASSVDRADEQY
>TRBV9|TRBJ2-1
ASSVYGQGVAGVPYNEQF
>TRBV11-3|TRBJ1-2
ASSLPDTYGYT
>TRBV19|TRBJ2-3
ASSMGGTDTDTQY
>TRBV18|TRBJ1-1
ASSFGTAGQNTEAF
>TRBV23-1|TRBJ1-2
ASSHYGYT
>TRBV5-1|TRBJ2-7
ASSWTGVSYEQY
>TRBV7-2|TRBJ2-1
ASSGAQMGGEQF
>TRBV11-3|TRBJ2-3
ASSLFHDPTDTQY